A single sample gave rise to the 5 T cell receptor beta chains below, sequenced in a study of blood T cell repertoires in COVID-19. Clones were sequenced by immunoSEQ multiplex PCR, and TCRdb holds only the in-frame ones, with some missing. The sample lists around 160,000 clones; 80% were seen once. The sequenced sample consisted of PBMCs or T cells enriched from blood (not recorded which). Receptor source: a woman aged 60-75 years who had recovered from COVID-19.

This clone was seen only a few times. The V call is TRBV6-4, the J call TRBJ2-1; TRBD1 agrees at 10 bases. V trimming: 3 bases; J trimming: 15 bases; junction bases outside the gene matches: 8. This CDR3 has 13 residues. Germline V gives CDR1 MRHNA, CDR2 SNTAGT. CDR3 sequence reads: CASSELPGTGVFF. CDR3 coding DNA: TGTGCCAGCAGTGAATTGCCGGGGACAGGGGTGTTCTTC.

The chain has TRBV10-3 and TRBJ1-2; possibly TRBD1 for D (5 bases). The CDR3 sequence is 16 residues long. The germline V and J ends were trimmed by 3 bases and 8 bases, with 22 bases remaining between them. Germline CDR1 reads ENHRY; CDR2 reads SYGVKD. The CDR3 region has the DNA TGTGCCATCAGTGATCCTGGCAGGGAAGATAAGAGGGGCTACACCTTC. Protein product: CAISDPGREDKRGYTF.

Only a few counts were recorded for this clone. This rearrangement joins TRBV12-3 or TRBV12-4 to TRBJ1-4; no definite D call. The CDR3 runs 13 residues. Trimming cost V 2 bases and J 6 bases, with 7 bases left between them. Here the CDR3 DNA reads TGTGCCAGCAGTTTATACCGGGATGAAAAACTGTTTTTT. Translated, it gives CASSLYRDEKLFF.

The chain has TRBV24-1 and TRBJ2-1; perhaps TRBD2 as D (6 bases). The CDR3 runs 13 residues. Trimming removed 1 base at V and 10 bases at J, with 10 bases between. Germline assignment: CDR1 KGHDR and CDR2 SFDVKD. CDR3 coding DNA: TGTGCCACCAGTGATTTCGGGGGTGGGGAGCAGTTCTTC. The encoded protein is CATSDFGGGEQFF.

The gene calls are TRBV6-5 and TRBJ1-3; a possible D gene is TRBD1 (6 bases). Trimming cost V 6 bases and J 1 base, with 13 bases left between them. CDR3 length: 15 amino acids. Germline values: CDR1 MNHEY, CDR2 SVGAGI. DNA of the CDR3: TGTGCCAGCAGGCAGGACAGAATTTCTGGAAACACCATATATTTT. Protein product: CASRQDRISGNTIYF.